The present T cell receptor (beta chain) was sequenced within a study of shared clonotypes between healthy human individuals. Deletions cut 4 bases from V and 2 bases from J, with 14 bases between. Germline V gene lookup returns CDR1 MGHRA and CDR2 YSYEKL. The CDR3 covers 16 residues. Participating donors were healthy, HIV-negative adults free of recent acute infections or vaccinations. Caucasian adults living in Nashville, Tennessee, provided all samples. It was on ten immunoSEQ deep assay plates that unsorted PBMC DNA was sequenced. In the source study's methods: Filtering of immunoSEQ junctional sequences could not match full-length read filtering. Assay used: immunoSEQ multiplex PCR; TCRdb lists only in-frame clones, some missing. V and J calls plus clone size are reproduced from that table; the DNA served to infer D and trimming. The profile shows 450,000 to 550,000 clones, less than 85% of them singletons.

Sequenced material: PBMCs. This receptor was taken from a woman aged 40 to 50 in good health. Some clones in this sample may be carry-over from other donors' samples. The V gene is TRBV4-1, the J gene TRBJ1-4; D not certain. The CDR3 loop is CASSPFDRGTNEKLFF. The CDR3 nucleotides read TGCGCCAGCAGCCCCTTCGACCGGGGTACTAATGAAAAACTGTTTTTT.